The 7 T cell receptor beta chains reported below all come from one sample, sequenced in a study of T-cell reconstitution after alpha-beta-depleted transplantation in children. Preparing the TCRbeta library involved the use of unique molecular identifiers. TCRdb independently ran MiXCR on the PCR reads; one entry per CDR3 protein. The data show around 340,000 distinct CDR3 sequences, roughly 14% seen once. Sequencing was performed on PBMCs, taken from the stem cell graft. These receptor sequences come from a human donor who donated a stem cell graft to a child with Fanconi anemia.

This clonotype was seen repeatedly, ten times or more. This chain joins TRBV12-3 or TRBV12-4 and TRBJ2-7; TRBD2 aligns across 7 bases. The CDR3 is 13 amino acids. The junction had 5 bases not matched to a gene; V was cut back by 7 bases and J by 2 bases. The CDR3 DNA reads TGTGCCAGCATTCTAGCGGCGACCTACGAGCAGTACTTC. Protein: CASILAATYEQYF.

This clonotype was seen repeatedly, ten times or more. The rearrangement links TRBV5-1 to TRBJ1-1; D is perhaps TRBD1 (6 bases). V was trimmed by 0 bases and J by 6 bases, leaving 21 bases between them. The CDR3 is made up of 17 amino acids. Germline lookup yields CDR1 SGHRS and CDR2 YFSETQ. In DNA form, the CDR3 reads TGCGCCAGCAGCTTGGAATTGGAGATGCGCAGGGGATCTGAAGCTTTCTTT. This gives the protein CASSLELEMRRGSEAFF.

The rearrangement links TRBV11-2 to TRBJ2-1, with 8 positions matching TRBD2. The CDR3 is 15 residues long. Germline V lookup: CDR1 SGHAT, CDR2 FQNNGV. The J segment lost 2 bases and the V segment lost 3 bases, leaving 3 bases of the junction unmatched. CDR3 region: CASSFQRGTYNEQFF. The CDR3 bases are TGTGCCAGCAGCTTTCAGCGGGGGACCTACAATGAGCAGTTCTTC.

V is TRBV5-1 and J is TRBJ2-2; D not resolved. Between the trimmed V and J ends, which lost 4 bases and 0 bases, there was a span of 13 bases. Germline CDR1 SGHRS, CDR2 YFSETQ. The CDR3 runs 16 residues. CDR3 amino acids: CASSPTALANTGELFF. In nucleotides, the CDR3 is TGCGCCAGCAGCCCTACAGCGCTCGCGAACACCGGGGAGCTGTTTTTT.

This clonotype showed up just a few times. The V call is TRBV6-2 or TRBV6-3, the J call TRBJ2-7; D uncertain. In germline, CDR1 is MNHEY, CDR2 SVGEGT. The CDR3 totals 12 residues. V was cut by 6 bases and J by 0 bases, with 6 bases left in between. The CDR3 region is CASSRASYEQYV. DNA for the CDR3: TGTGCCAGCAGCCGGGCCTCCTACGAGCAGTACGTC.

The chain has TRBV5-1 and TRBJ1-4; tentatively, D is TRBD1 (5 bases). V lost 4 bases and J lost 5, with 12 bases in between. Germline CDR1 and CDR2: SGHRS and YFSETQ. There are 14 residues in the CDR3. The CDR3 DNA reads TGCGCCAGCAGCAAGAGACAGAAGAATGAAAAACTGTTTTTT. Its translation: CASSKRQKNEKLFF.

This clonotype was detected many times. The genes are TRBV7-6 and TRBJ2-3; 7 bases agree with TRBD1. Unmatched junction bases numbered 5, after V lost 5 bases and J lost 0 bases. The germline gives CDR1 SGHVS, CDR2 FNYEAQ. This CDR3 is 15 amino acids long. The CDR3 DNA is TGTGCCAGCAGCATCAGGGGGTTTAGCACAGATACGCAGTATTTT. Translated: CASSIRGFSTDTQYF.